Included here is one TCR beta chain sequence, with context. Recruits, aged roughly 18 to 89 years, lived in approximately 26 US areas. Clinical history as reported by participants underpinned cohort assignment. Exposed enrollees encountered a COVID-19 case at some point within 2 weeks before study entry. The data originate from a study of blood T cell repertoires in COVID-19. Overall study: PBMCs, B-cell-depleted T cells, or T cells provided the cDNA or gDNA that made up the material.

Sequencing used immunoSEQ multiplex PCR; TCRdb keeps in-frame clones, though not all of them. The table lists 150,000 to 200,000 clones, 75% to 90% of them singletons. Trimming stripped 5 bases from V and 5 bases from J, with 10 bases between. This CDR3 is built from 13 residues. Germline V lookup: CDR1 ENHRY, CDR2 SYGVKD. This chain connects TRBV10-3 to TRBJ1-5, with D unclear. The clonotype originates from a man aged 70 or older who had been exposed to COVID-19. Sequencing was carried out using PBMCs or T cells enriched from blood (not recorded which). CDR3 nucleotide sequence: TGTGCCATCAGTCTGAAAGAGGATCAGCCCCAGCATTTT. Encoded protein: CAISLKEDQPQHF.